These 11 T cell receptor beta chains originate from one sample sequenced in a study of T cells in Graves' hyperthyroidism and ophthalmopathy. The CDR3 regions of TCR beta were amplified from RNA transcripts. HTBI primers were employed in a first-round RT-PCR of the TCR CDR3. TCRdb reanalysed the multiplex PCR reads using MiXCR and keeps one entry per CDR3 protein. The sample yields 300,000 to 450,000 distinct CDR3 sequences, 20% to 30% seen once. Sequencing used blood. The receptors were gathered from a man over 45 with Graves' hyperthyroidism.

This clonotype showed up just a few times. The gene calls are TRBV5-1 and TRBJ2-7; D gene ambiguous. Looked up from germline, CDR1 is SGHRS and CDR2 is YFSETQ. The CDR3 spans 14 residues. Trimming left V 2 bases short and J 4 bases short, with 13 bases between. CDR3 sequence reads: CASSFRPRSYEQYF. CDR3 coding DNA: TGCGCCAGCAGCTTTCGACCGCGTAGTTACGAGCAGTACTTC.

This clonotype showed up just a few times. The chain has TRBV7-3 and TRBJ2-1; a possible D gene is TRBD1 (6 bases). The CDR3 is 14 residues long. V was pared by 5 bases and J by 10 bases, with 18 bases between. Germline V gene lookup returns CDR1 SGHTA and CDR2 FQGTGA. The CDR3 DNA sequence: TGTGCCAGCAGCCCGGTGGGGGCGGACATCGAGCAGTTCTTC. Translating it yields CASSPVGADIEQFF.

This chain links TRBV9 with TRBJ2-3, with 12 bases matching TRBD1. CDR3 length equals 16 residues. Germline trimming cut 4 bases from V and 2 bases from J; bases unmatched to any gene: 5. Germline loops: CDR1 SGDLS, CDR2 YYNGEE. The CDR3 is CASSFGTGGVTDTQYF. As DNA, the CDR3 is TGTGCCAGCAGCTTCGGGACAGGGGGCGTCACAGATACGCAGTATTTT.

The chain employs TRBV6-2 or TRBV6-3 and TRBJ2-7; TRBD2 matches at 8 bases. Germline CDR1 reads MNHEY; CDR2 reads SVGEGT. This CDR3 is built from 15 residues. The ends lost 0 bases at V and 5 bases at J; junction bases unmatched: 6. CDR3 nucleotide sequence: TGTGCCAGCAGTTACTCGATTAGCGGGACCCACGAGCAGTACTTC. Amino acids: CASSYSISGTHEQYF.

CDR3 loop: CASSLEWGRNTEAFF. The CDR3, as DNA: TGTGCCAGCAGCTTGGAGTGGGGGAGGAACACTGAAGCTTTCTTT. The chain uses TRBV5-4 and TRBJ1-1, with D perhaps matching TRBD1 (5 bases). The germline CDR1 and CDR2 sequences are SGHNT and YYREEE (reference sequence). V was shortened by 0 bases and J by 1 base, with 10 bases between the two germline ends. This CDR3 is built from 15 residues.

The V gene is TRBV5-1, the J gene TRBJ2-1, with 8 positions matching TRBD2. Germline trimming cut 5 bases from V and 8 bases from J; bases unmatched to any gene: 12. This CDR3 contains 15 residues. The germline gives CDR1 SGHRS, CDR2 YFSETQ. The CDR3 spells CASRLLREGGYEQFF. In DNA, the CDR3 is TGCGCCAGCAGATTGTTACGGGAGGGAGGGTATGAGCAGTTCTTC.

This clonotype was seen more than once but under ten times. A read error may produce the germline difference seen at one junction end. V is TRBV7-3 and J is TRBJ2-5; 7 positions match TRBD2. Germline V gene data show CDR1 as SGHTA and CDR2 as FQGTGA. This CDR3 is built from 15 residues. This CDR3 is CASSLMAGAAETQYF. For the CDR3, the DNA is TGTGCCAGCAGTTTAATGGCGGGAGCGGCGGAGACCCAGTACTTC.

This clonotype was detected only a few times. This rearrangement joins TRBV5-1 to TRBJ1-1; possibly TRBD1 for D (5 bases). This CDR3 is 12 amino acids long. Germline CDR1 and CDR2: SGHRS and YFSETQ. V shed 10 bases and J shed 1 base, with 11 bases lying between them. CDR3 in DNA: TGCGCCTCCCTGGGGGAGAACACTGAAGCTTTCTTT. This encodes CASLGENTEAFF.

This clonotype has just a few counts. This chain connects TRBV28 to TRBJ2-1, with 10 bases matching TRBD2. After removal of 3 bases from V and 10 bases from J, the junction contained 6 bases not matched to a gene. The CDR3 consists of 14 residues. The germline gives CDR1 MDHEN, CDR2 SYDVKM. In nucleotides, the CDR3 is TGTGCCAGCAGTTTGAGCGGGAGGGCCAGGGAGCAGTTCTTC. This codes for CASSLSGRAREQFF.

This clonotype was recorded a few times. The chain is built from TRBV10-3 and TRBJ2-7; TRBD1 matches at 9 bases. CDR3 length equals 13 residues. J gave up 4 bases and V 11 bases, and 9 bases lay outside the gene matches. Germline assignment: CDR1 ENHRY and CDR2 SYGVKD. CDR3 sequence reads: CAASGQGEYEQYF. The DNA of the CDR3 is TGTGCCGCCTCGGGACAGGGCGAATACGAGCAGTACTTC.

This chain connects TRBV10-3 to TRBJ1-1; D not resolved. The CDR3 is 13 amino acids. Germline V gene data show CDR1 as ENHRY and CDR2 as SYGVKD. V lost 3 bases and J 2 bases, leaving 7 bases between the germline ends. CDR3: CAISEGQNTEAFF. As DNA, the CDR3 is TGTGCCATCAGTGAAGGGCAAAACACTGAAGCTTTCTTT.